These 17 T cell receptor beta chains originate from one sample sequenced in a study of CXCR3-negative and CXCR3-positive naive CD8 T cells (dated by TCRdb to about 2019). Sequencing was performed on a NextSeq 550. The Human TCR Profiling Kit (MiLaboratory) was used to prepare UMI-labeled 5' RACE TRB cDNA libraries. TCRdb reprocessed the reads, and each CDR3 protein sequence is entered once, without DNA. For this sample, the table gives roughly 89,000 distinct CDR3 sequences. The top ten hold 0.95% to 1.4% of the sample. The sample consisted of naive CXCR3- CD8+ T cells from blood. This sample's cell subset or site label indicates: CD45RO-CCR7+CD27+CD95- naive CD8+ T cells lacking CXCR3 (TNR3-). These receptors all come from a human donor in good health. Some clones in this sample may be carry-over from other donors' samples.

The chain is built from TRBV7-9 and TRBJ2-3. This CDR3 spans 15 amino acids. Germline loops: CDR1 SEHNR, CDR2 FQNEAQ (reference sequence). The CDR3 here is CASSSSGLFPDTQYF.

The chain has TRBV7-9 and TRBJ2-7; TCRdb's D gene call, TRBD1, goes unchecked for lack of DNA. Germline V lookup: CDR1 SEHNR, CDR2 FQNEAQ (reference sequence). The CDR3 length is 15 residues. This CDR3 is CASSPFRGRNYEQYF.

This chain connects TRBV5-5 to TRBJ2-5; TCRdb gives TRBD1 as the D gene, but with no DNA this cannot be confirmed. The CDR3 has 15 amino acids. The germline V gene has CDR1 SGHKS and CDR2 YYEKEE (reference sequence). The CDR3 sequence is CASSLVTALWETQYF.

The chain combines TRBV11-2 with TRBJ2-3; with no DNA, the TCRdb D assignment of TRBD1 cannot be verified. CDR3 length equals 14 residues. Germline V gene data show CDR1 as SGHAT and CDR2 as FQNNGV. The CDR3 sequence: CASTTGVGADTQYF.

The chain links TRBV3-1 to TRBJ2-2; the D call of TRBD1 rests on TCRdb alone, since no DNA is present to check it. The CDR3 is 14 residues long. In germline, CDR1 is LGHDT, CDR2 YNNKEL (reference sequence). The CDR3 spells CASTGQGASGELFF. The full variable domain, in which reference TRBV3-1 and TRBJ2-2 provide the parts outside the CDR3, is DTAVSQTPKYLVTQMGNDKSIKCEQNLGHDTMYWYKQDSKKFLKIMFSYNNKELIINETVPNRFSPKSPDKAHLNLHINSLELGDSAVYFCASTGQGASGELFFGEGSRLTVL.

J is TRBJ2-3 and V is TRBV14; TCRdb selects TRBD1, and the lack of DNA leaves this call unchecked. The CDR3 runs to 15 residues. CDR1 and CDR2 (germline): SGHDN, FVKESK. Here the CDR3 reads CASSQPDRLADTQYF.

J is TRBJ1-2 and V is TRBV6-5. From germline, CDR1 is MNHEY and CDR2 SVGAGI. The CDR3 spans 14 residues. CDR3 loop: CASSYGGRVWGYTF.

This rearrangement joins TRBV29-1 to TRBJ2-1; the D gene TCRdb calls, TRBD2, cannot be checked with no DNA. Germline V lookup: CDR1 SQVTM, CDR2 ANQGSEA. This CDR3 contains 18 residues. Here the CDR3 reads CSVGGLAGGRVSFNEQFF.

V usage is TRBV29-1 and J usage is TRBJ2-1; the D call of TRBD2 rests on TCRdb alone, since no DNA is present to check it. This CDR3 spans 15 amino acids. Germline CDR1 reads SQVTM; CDR2 reads ANQGSEA. Here the CDR3 reads CSAGRSSGPYNEQFF.

This CDR3 is CASRVSRRANEQFF. The chain has TRBV2 and TRBJ2-1; TCRdb gives TRBD2 as the D gene, but with no DNA this cannot be confirmed. Germline V gene lookup returns CDR1 SNHLY and CDR2 FYNNEI. The CDR3 sequence is 14 residues long.

CDR3 amino acids: CASSGDRGSNQPQHF. The V and J genes are TRBV6-1 and TRBJ1-5; TCRdb's assignment of TRBD1 cannot be checked, as there is no DNA. CDR1 MNHNS and CDR2 SASEGT come from the germline V gene. The CDR3 has 15 amino acids.

V is TRBV7-8 and J is TRBJ2-5. CDR1 is SGHVS and CDR2 is FQNEAQ in the germline V gene. This CDR3 has 13 residues. This CDR3 reads CASSLRKQETQYF.

The chain uses TRBV12-3 or TRBV12-4 and TRBJ2-2; TCRdb reports TRBD2, a call that lacks DNA to check it against. The CDR3 is 13 amino acids. The chain's CDR3 is CASSLGGTGELFF.

V usage is TRBV5-1 and J usage is TRBJ2-3; TCRdb names TRBD1, which stays unverified in the absence of DNA. The CDR3 contains 15 residues. Germline V lookup: CDR1 SGHRS, CDR2 YFSETQ. The chain's CDR3 is CASSGGQGVTDTQYF.

The chain carries TRBV28 and TRBJ2-7; the TRBD1 assignment by TCRdb is unverifiable without DNA. There are 14 residues in the CDR3. Germline assignment: CDR1 MDHEN and CDR2 SYDVKM. The CDR3 reads CASSFWQGFYEQYF.

V gene TRBV28 combines with J gene TRBJ2-3; absent DNA, TCRdb's TRBD1 call cannot be checked. The CDR3 loop spans 18 amino acids. The germline V gene encodes CDR1 MDHEN and CDR2 SYDVKM. CDR3 protein: CASSLTGVATRGTDTQYF.

The chain is built from TRBV7-9 and TRBJ2-3; TCRdb indicates TRBD1, and absent DNA this call remains unverified. The CDR3 runs to 15 residues. Germline assignment: CDR1 SEHNR and CDR2 FQNEAQ (reference sequence). CDR3 sequence: CASSPDRGYADTQYF.